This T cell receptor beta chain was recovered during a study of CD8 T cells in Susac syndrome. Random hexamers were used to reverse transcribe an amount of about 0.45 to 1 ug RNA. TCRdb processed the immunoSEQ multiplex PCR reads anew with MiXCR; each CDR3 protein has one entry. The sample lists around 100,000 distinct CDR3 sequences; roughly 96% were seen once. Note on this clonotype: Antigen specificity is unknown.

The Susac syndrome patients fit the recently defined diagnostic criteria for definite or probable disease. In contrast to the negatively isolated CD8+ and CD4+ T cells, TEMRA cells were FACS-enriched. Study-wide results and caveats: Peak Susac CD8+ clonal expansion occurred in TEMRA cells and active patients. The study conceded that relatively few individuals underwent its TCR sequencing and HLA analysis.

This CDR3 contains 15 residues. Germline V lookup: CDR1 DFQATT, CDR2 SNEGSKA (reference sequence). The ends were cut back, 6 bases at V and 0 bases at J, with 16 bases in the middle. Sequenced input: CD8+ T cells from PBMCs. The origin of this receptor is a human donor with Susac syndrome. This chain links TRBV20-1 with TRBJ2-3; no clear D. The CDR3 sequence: CSASDGSESTDTQYF. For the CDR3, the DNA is TGCAGTGCCTCCGACGGCAGCGAGAGCACAGATACGCAGTATTTT.